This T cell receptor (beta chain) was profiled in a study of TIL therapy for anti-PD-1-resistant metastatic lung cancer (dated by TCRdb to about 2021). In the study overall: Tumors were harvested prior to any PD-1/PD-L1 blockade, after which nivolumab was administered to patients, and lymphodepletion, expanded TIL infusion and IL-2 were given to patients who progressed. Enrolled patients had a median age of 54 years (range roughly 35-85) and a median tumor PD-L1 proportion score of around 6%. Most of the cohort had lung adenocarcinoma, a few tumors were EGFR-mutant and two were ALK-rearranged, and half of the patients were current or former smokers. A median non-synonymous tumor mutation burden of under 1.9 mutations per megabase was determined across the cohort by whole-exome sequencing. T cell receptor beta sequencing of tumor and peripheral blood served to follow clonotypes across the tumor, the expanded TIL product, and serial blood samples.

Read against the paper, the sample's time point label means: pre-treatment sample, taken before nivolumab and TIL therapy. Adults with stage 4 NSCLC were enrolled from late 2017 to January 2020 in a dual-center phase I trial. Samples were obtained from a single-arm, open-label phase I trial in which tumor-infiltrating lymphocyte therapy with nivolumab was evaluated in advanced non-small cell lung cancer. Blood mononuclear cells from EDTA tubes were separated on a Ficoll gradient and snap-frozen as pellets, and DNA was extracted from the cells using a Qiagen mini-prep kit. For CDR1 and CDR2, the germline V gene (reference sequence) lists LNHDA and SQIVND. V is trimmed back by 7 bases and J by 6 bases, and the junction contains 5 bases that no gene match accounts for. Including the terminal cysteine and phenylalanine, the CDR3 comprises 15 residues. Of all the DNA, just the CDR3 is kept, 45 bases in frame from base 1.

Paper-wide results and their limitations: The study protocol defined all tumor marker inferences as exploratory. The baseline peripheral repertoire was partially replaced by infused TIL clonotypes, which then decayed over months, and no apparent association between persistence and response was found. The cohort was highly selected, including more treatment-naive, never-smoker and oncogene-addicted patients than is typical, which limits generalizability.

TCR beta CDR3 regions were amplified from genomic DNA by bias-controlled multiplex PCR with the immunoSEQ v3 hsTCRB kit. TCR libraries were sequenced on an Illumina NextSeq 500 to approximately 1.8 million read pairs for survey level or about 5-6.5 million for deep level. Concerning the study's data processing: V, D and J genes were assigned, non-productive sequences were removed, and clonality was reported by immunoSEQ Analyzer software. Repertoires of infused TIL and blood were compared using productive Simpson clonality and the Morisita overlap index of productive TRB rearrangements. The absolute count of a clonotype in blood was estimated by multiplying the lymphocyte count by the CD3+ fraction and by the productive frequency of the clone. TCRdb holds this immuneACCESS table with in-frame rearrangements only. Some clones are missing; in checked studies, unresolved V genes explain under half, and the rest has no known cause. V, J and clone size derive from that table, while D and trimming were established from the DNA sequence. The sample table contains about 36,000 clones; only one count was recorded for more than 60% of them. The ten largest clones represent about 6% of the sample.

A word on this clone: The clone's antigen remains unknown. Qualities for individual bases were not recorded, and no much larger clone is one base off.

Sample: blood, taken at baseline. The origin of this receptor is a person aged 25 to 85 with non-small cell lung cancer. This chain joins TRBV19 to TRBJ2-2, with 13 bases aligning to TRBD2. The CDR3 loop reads CASMGTSGVAGELFF. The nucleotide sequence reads TGTGCCAGTATGGGGACTAGCGGGGTGGCCGGGGAGCTGTTTTTT.